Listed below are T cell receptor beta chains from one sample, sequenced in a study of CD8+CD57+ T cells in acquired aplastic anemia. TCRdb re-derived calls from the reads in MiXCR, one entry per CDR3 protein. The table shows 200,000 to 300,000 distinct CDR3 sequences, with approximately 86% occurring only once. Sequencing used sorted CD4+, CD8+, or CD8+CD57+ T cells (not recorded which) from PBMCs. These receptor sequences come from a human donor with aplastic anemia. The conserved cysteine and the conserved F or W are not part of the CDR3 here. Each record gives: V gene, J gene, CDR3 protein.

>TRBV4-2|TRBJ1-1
ASSPGGGGLHEAF
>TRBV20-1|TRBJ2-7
SASGTGGSYEQY
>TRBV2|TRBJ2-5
ASGEGWGAGETQD
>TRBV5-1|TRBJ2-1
ASSQGLIHAQF
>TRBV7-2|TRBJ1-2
ASSLQRDGLVYCYT
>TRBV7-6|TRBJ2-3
ASSLPRLAGGLPDTQY
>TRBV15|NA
ASSGANNKEPQY
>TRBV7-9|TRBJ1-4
ASSFDESGGNDKLF
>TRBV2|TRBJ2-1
ASGFKSSGGSDEQF
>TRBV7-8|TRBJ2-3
ASSFGSDAQY
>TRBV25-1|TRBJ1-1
ASSEYPQTGTGKAF
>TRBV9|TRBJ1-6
ASGGTGNIQYFH
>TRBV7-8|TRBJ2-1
ASSLAGGGSSSYF
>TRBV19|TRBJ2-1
ASSARLAGTYNEQF
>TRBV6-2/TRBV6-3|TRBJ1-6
ASSVGGGRGNSPLH
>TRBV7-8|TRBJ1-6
ASSLGEGPYTQYLH
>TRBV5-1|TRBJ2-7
ASSGQGVDEQY
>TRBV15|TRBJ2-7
ATSRGRPGQSSYEQY
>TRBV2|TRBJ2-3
ASRDAYTNTHH
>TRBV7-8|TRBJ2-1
ASSLAGGPDTGGKF
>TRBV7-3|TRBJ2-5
ASSLRGQQTQY
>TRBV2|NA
ASSFGESHEPQH
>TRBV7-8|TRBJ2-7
ASSVPGPLLYEQY
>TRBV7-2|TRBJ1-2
ASSLTGGADCDYT
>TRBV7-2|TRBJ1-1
ASSLDVTGKVEGF
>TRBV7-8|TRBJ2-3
ASSLAGSPDTQY
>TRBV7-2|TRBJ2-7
ASSSQTSGGVYEQY
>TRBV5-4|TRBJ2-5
ASSFERKQETQY
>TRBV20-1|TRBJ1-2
SASEGYGYT
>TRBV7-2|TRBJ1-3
ASSLQGSGNTIY
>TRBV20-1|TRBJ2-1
SARRGDSYNEQF
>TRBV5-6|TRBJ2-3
ASSLEGGGLTQY
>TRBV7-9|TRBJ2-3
AYEVAGYQETQY
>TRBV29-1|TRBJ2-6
SVEDELGILGTESSGANVLT
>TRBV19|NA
TSSIGRGPGEQF
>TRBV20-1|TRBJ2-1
SARAPLPKLSNEQF
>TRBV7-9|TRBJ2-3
AGHGARETQYLC
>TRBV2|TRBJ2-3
PRGGEHTDTQY
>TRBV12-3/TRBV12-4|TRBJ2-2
ASSLNRAEVNTGELF
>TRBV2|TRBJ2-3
ASSFLEPDKQY
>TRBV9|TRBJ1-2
ASSFGTNGIETRYT